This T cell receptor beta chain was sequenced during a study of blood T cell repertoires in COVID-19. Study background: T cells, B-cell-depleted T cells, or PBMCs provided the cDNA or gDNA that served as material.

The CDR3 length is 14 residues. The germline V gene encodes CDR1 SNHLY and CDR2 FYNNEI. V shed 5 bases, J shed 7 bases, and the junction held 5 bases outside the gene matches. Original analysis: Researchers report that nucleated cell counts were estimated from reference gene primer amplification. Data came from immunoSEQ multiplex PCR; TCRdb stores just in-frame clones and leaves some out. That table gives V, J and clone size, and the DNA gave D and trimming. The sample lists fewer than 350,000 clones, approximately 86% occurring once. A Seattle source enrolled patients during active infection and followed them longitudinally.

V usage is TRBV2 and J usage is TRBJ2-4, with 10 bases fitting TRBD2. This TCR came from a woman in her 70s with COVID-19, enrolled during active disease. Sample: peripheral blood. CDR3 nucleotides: TGTGCCAGCAGTACGGGACTAGCGAACAACATTCAGTACTTC. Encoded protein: CASSTGLANNIQYF.